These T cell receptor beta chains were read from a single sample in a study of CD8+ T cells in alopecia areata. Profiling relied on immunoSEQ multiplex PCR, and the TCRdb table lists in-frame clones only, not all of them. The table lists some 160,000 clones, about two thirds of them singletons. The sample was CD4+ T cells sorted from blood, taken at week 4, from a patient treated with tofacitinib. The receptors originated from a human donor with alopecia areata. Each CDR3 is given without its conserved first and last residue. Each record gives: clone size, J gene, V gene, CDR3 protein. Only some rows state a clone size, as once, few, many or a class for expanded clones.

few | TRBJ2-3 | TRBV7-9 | ASSSDYSSTTQY
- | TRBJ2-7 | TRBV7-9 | ASSPPGQGYYEQY
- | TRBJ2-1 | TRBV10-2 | ASSEHTEQF
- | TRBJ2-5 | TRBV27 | ASSFRREWTQY
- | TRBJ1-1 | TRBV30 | AWRRQGIGAEAF
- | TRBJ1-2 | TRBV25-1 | ASCSISSYGYT
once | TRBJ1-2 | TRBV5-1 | ASSLAVAAHGYT
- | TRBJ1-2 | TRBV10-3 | AISDNRQELDYRYT
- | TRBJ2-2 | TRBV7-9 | ASSLPLTNTGELF
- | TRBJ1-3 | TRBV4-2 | ASSEVESTIY
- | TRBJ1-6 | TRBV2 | ASTRDDDSPLH
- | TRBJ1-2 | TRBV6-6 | ASSYSDWEGKGYT
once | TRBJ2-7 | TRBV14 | ASSRNGGYEQY
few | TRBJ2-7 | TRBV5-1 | ASSFSYEQY
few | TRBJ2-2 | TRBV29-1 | SVGTGGVSGELF
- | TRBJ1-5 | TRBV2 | ASSEPRQSQH
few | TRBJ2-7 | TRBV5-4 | ASSPRGTAYEQY
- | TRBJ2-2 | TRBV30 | ASPLAGGYTGELF
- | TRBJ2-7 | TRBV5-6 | ASSWGQGYEQY